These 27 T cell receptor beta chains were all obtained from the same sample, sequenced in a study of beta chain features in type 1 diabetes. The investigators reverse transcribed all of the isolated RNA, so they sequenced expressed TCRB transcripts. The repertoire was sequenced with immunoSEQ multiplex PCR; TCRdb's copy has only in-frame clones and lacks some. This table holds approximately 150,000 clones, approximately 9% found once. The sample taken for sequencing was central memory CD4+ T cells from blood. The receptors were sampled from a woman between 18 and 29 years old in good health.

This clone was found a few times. Here the CDR3 reads CASSVGQPSTEQYF. CDR3 in DNA: TGTGCCAGCAGCGTAGGTCAACCTAGTACTGAGCAGTACTTC. This chain connects TRBV9 to TRBJ2-7; D remains ambiguous. Germline V gene sequence: CDR1 SGDLS, CDR2 YYNGEE. The CDR3 spans 14 residues. V shed 0 bases and J shed 7 bases, with 14 bases lying between them.

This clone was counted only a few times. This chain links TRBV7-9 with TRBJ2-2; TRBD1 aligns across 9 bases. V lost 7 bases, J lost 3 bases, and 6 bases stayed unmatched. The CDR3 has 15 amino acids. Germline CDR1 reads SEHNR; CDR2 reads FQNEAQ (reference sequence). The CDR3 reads CASTPWTGDTGELFF. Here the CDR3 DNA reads TGTGCCAGCACCCCTTGGACAGGGGACACCGGGGAGCTGTTTTTT. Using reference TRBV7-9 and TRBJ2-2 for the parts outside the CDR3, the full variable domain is DTGVSQNPRHKITKRGQNVTFRCDPISEHNRLYWYRQTLGQGPEFLTYFQNEAQLEKSRLLSDRFSAERPKGSFSTLEIQRTEQGDSAMYLCASTPWTGDTGELFFGEGSRLTVL.

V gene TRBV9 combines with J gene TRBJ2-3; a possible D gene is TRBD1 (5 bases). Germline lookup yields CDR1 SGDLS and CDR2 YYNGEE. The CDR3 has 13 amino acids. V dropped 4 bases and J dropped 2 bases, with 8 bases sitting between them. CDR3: CASSLTVTDTQYF. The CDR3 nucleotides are TGTGCCAGCAGCTTGACAGTCACAGATACGCAGTATTTT.

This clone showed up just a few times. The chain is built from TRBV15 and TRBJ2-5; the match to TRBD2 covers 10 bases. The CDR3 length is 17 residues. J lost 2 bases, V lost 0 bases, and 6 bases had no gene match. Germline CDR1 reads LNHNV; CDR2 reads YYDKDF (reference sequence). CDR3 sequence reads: CATSRDRTSGEQETQYF. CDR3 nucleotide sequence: TGTGCCACCAGCAGAGATAGGACTAGCGGCGAACAAGAGACCCAGTACTTC. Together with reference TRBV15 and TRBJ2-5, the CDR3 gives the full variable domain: DAMVIQNPRYQVTQFGKPVTLSCSQTLNHNVMYWYQQKSSQAPKLLFHYYDKDFNNEADTPDNFQSRRPNTSFCFLDIRSPGLGDTAMYLCATSRDRTSGEQETQYFGPGTRLLVL.

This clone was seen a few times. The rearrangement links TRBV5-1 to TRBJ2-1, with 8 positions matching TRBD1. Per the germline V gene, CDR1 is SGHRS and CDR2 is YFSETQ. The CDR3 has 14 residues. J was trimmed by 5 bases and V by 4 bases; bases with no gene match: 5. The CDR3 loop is CASSTGTGDNEQFF. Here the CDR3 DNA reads TGCGCCAGCAGCACCGGGACAGGAGACAATGAGCAGTTCTTC.

The CDR3 loop is CASSWYSGSSYNEQFF. In DNA form, the CDR3 reads TGTGCCAGCAGCTGGTATAGCGGGAGTTCCTACAATGAGCAGTTCTTC. The V and J genes are TRBV7-3 and TRBJ2-1, with 9 bases fitting TRBD2. V lost 4 bases, J lost 1 base, and 5 bases stayed unmatched. The CDR3 spans 16 residues. Germline loops: CDR1 SGHTA, CDR2 FQGTGA.

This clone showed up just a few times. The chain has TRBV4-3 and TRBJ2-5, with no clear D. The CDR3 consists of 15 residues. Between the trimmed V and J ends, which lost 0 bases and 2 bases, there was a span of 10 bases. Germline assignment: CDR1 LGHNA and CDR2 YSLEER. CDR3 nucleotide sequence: TGCGCCAGCAGCCAAGATTATGGCGGTCAAGAGACCCAGTACTTC. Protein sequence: CASSQDYGGQETQYF.

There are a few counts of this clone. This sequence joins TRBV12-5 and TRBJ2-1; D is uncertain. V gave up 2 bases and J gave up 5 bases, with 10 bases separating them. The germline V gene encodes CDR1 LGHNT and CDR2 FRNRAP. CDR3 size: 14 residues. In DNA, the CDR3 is TGTGCTAGTGGTTTGTGGCCGGGTAACAATGAGCAGTTCTTC. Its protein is CASGLWPGNNEQFF.

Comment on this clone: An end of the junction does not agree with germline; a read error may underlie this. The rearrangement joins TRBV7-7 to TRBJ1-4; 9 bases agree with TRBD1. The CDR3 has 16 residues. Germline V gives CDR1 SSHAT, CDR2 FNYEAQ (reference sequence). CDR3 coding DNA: TGTGCTAGCAGCCCGGGACAGGGTTATAAAAATGAAAAACTGTTTTTT. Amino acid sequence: CASSPGQGYKNEKLFF.

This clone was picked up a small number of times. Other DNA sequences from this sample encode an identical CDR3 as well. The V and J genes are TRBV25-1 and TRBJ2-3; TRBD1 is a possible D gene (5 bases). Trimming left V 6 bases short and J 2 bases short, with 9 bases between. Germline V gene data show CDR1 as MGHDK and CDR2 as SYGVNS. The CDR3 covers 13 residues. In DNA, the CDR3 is TGTGCCAGCAGAAAGGACAACACAGATACGCAGTATTTT. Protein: CASRKDNTDTQYF.

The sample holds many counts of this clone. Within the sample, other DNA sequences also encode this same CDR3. Here the CDR3 reads CASSPQGNYGYTF. CDR3 in DNA: TGTGCCAGCAGCCCACAGGGGAACTATGGCTACACCTTC. The chain is built from TRBV7-3 and TRBJ1-2; 7 nucleotides line up with TRBD1. The CDR3 loop spans 13 amino acids. Per germline, CDR1 SGHTA and CDR2 FQGTGA. The J segment lost 2 bases and the V segment lost 5 bases, leaving 2 bases of the junction unmatched.

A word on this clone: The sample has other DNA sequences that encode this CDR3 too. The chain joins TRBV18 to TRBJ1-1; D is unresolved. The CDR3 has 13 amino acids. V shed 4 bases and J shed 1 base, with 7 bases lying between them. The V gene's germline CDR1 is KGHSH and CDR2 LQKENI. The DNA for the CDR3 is TGTGCCAGCTCACTCACAGAGAACACTGAAGCTTTCTTT. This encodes CASSLTENTEAFF. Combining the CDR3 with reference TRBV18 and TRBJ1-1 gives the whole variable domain NAGVMQNPRHLVRRRGQEARLRCSPMKGHSHVYWYRQLPEEGLKFMVYLQKENIIDESGMPKERFSAEFPKEGPSILRIQQVVRGDSAAYFCASSLTENTEAFFGQGTRLTVV.

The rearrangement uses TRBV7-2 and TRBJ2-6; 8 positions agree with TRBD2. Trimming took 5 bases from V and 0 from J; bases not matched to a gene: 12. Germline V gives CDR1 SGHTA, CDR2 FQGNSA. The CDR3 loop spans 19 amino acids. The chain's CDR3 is CASSKLGAGAVSGANVLTF. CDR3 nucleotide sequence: TGTGCCAGCAGCAAGCTCGGAGCGGGGGCTGTCTCTGGGGCCAACGTCCTGACTTTC.

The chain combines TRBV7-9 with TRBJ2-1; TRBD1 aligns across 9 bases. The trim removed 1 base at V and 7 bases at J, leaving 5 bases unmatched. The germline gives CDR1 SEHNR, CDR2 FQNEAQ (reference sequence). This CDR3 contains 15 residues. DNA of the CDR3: TGTGCCAGCAGCTTAGGGGGGACAGGGAGGAATGAGCAGTTCTTC. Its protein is CASSLGGTGRNEQFF. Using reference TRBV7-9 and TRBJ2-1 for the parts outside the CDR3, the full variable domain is DTGVSQNPRHKITKRGQNVTFRCDPISEHNRLYWYRQTLGQGPEFLTYFQNEAQLEKSRLLSDRFSAERPKGSFSTLEIQRTEQGDSAMYLCASSLGGTGRNEQFFGPGTRLTVL.

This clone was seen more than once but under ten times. The CDR3 region is CASTLTASYEQYF. CDR3 bases: TGTGCCAGCACCCTGACAGCCTCCTACGAGCAGTACTTC. The chain carries TRBV5-6 and TRBJ2-7; TRBD1 is a possible D gene (5 bases). The CDR3 contains 13 residues. Looked up from germline, CDR1 is SGHDT and CDR2 is YYEEEE. V shed 6 bases and J shed 0 bases, with 10 bases lying between them.

Written as DNA, the CDR3 is TGTGCTAGTGGTTTGGTACCCGACAGCGGGGGCTACACCTTC. Amino acid sequence: CASGLVPDSGGYTF. The chain combines TRBV12-5 with TRBJ1-2, with D tentatively TRBD1 (5 bases). Trimming pared 0 bases from V and 8 bases from J, leaving 13 bases between. CDR3 size: 14 residues. From germline, CDR1 is LGHNT and CDR2 FRNRAP.

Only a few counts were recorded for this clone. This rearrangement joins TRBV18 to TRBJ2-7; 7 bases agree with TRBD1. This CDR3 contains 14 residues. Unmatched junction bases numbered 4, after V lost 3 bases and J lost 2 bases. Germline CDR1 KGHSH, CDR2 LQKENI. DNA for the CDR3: TGTGCCAGCTCACCTGAAGGACAGGCCTACGAGCAGTACTTC. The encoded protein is CASSPEGQAYEQYF.

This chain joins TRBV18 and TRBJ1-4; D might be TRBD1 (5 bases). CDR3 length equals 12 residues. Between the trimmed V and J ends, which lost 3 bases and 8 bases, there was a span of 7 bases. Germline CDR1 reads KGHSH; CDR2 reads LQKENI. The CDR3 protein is CASSPGREKLFF. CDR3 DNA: TGTGCCAGCTCACCGGGGCGAGAAAAACTGTTTTTT.

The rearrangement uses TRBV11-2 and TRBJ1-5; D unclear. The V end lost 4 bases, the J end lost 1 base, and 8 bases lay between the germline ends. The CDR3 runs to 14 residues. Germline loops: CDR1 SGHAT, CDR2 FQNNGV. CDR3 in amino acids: CASSSGLSNQPQHF. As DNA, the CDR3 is TGTGCCAGCAGCTCGGGTCTCAGCAATCAGCCCCAGCATTTT. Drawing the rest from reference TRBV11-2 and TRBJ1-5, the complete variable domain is EAGVAQSPRYKIIEKRQSVAFWCNPISGHATLYWYQQILGQGPKLLIQFQNNGVVDDSQLPKDRFSAERLKGVDSTLKIQPAKLEDSAVYLCASSSGLSNQPQHFGDGTRLSIL.

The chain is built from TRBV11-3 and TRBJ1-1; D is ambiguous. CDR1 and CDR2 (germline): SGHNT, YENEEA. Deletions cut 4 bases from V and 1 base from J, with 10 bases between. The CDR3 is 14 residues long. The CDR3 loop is CASSSIGRNTEAFF. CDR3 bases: TGTGCCAGCAGCTCGATCGGTCGGAACACTGAAGCTTTCTTT. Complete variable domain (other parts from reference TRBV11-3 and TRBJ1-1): EAGVVQSPRYKIIEKKQPVAFWCNPISGHNTLYWYLQNLGQGPELLIRYENEEAVDDSQLPKDRFSAERLKGVDSTLKIQPAELGDSAVYLCASSSIGRNTEAFFGQGTRLTVV.

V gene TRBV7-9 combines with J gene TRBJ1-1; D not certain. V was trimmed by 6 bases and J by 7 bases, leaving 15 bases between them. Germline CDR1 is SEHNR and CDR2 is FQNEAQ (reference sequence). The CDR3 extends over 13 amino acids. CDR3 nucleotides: TGTGCCAGCAGTCCAACGGGGAACGTTGAAGCTTTCTTT. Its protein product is CASSPTGNVEAFF.

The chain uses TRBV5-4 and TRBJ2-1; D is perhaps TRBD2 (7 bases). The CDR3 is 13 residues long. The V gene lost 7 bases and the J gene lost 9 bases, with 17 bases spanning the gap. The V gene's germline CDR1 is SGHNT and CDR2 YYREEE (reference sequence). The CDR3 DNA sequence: TGTGCCAGCGCTAGGGGGGAGGGCCGTGAGCAGTTCTTC. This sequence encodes CASARGEGREQFF.

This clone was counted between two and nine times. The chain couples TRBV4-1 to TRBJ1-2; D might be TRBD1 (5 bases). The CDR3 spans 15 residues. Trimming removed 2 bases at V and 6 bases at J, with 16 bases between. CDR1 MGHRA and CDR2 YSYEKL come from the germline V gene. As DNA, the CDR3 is TGCGCCAGCAGCCAACCTGGGGCCCGGTCGAATGGCTACACCTTC. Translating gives CASSQPGARSNGYTF.

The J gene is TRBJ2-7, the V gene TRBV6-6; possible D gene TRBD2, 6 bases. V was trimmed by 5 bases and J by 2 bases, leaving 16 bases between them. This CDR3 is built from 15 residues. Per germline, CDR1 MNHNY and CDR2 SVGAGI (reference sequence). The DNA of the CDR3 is TGTGCCAGCAGTCCTGCCGGGGGTGCAACCTACGAGCAGTACTTC. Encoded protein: CASSPAGGATYEQYF.

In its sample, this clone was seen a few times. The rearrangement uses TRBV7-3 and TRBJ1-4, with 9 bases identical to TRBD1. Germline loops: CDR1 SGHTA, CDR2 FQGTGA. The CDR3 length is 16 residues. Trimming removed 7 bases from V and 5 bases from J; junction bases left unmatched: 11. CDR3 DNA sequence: TGTGCCAGCATCAACATCCCGGGACAGGGAAATGAAAAACTGTTTTTT. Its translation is CASINIPGQGNEKLFF.

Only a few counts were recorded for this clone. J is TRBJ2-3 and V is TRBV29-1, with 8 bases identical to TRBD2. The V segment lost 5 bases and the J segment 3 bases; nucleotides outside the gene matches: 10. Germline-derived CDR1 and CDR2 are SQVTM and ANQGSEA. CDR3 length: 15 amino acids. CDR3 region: CSVRHGGGYTDTQYF. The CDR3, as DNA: TGCAGCGTTCGCCACGGGGGGGGGTATACAGATACGCAGTATTTT.

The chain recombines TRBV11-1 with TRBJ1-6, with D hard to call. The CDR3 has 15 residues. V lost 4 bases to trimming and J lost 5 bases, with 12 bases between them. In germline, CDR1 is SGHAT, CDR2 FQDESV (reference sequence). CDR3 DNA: TGTGCCAGCAGCTCCGGCGGCAGCCATAATTCACCCCTCCACTTT. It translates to CASSSGGSHNSPLHF. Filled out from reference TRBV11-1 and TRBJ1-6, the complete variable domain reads EAEVAQSPRYKITEKSQAVAFWCDPISGHATLYWYRQILGQGPELLVQFQDESVVDDSQLPKDRFSAERLKGVDSTLKIQPAELGDSAMYLCASSSGGSHNSPLHFGNGTRLTVT.